These T cell receptor beta chains were read from a single sample in a study of blood T cells in healthy people across ages. TCRdb used MiXCR to reprocess the 5' RACE reads, holding one entry per CDR3 protein. Among some 1.5 million distinct CDR3 sequences listed, 28% were seen once. The sequenced sample was blood. The receptors shown here come from a woman in her thirties in good health. Both conserved end residues are part of each CDR3.

J,V,CDR3
TRBJ2-5,TRBV7-2,CASSLGFFGTGKGNQETQYF
TRBJ2-1,TRBV9,CASGALEGANNEQFF
TRBJ1-3,TRBV10-3,CAIKQGTGNTIYF
TRBJ2-1,TRBV5-1,CASSLTSGGAAYNEQFF
TRBJ2-5,TRBV5-5,CASREDPRGQETQYF
TRBJ2-2,TRBV11-2,CASSPGLAANPGELFF
TRBJ2-4,TRBV29-1,CSVTGLAEEQYF
TRBJ1-2,TRBV20-1,CSARGGANDGYTF
TRBJ2-3,TRBV11-2,CASSQGIDTQYF
TRBJ2-5,TRBV18,CAGSSTGQETQYF
TRBJ1-6,TRBV5-1,CATRDRLDSPLHF
TRBJ2-7,TRBV2,CASISGTGAYEQYF
TRBJ2-5,TRBV12-3/TRBV12-4,CASSRSGVQTQYF
TRBJ2-6,TRBV2,CASSGTFRARANVLTF
TRBJ2-1,TRBV2,CASSDLGRGRSSAYNEQFF
TRBJ1-2,TRBV6-5,CASSDGQGLGGYTF
TRBJ2-7,TRBV27,CASSTSGSQSGEQYF
TRBJ2-3,TRBV7-6,CASSLERAVTDTQYF
TRBJ2-7,TRBV18,CASSPPGLVHEQYF
TRBJ2-4,TRBV5-1,CASSPDWGSAGNIQYF
TRBJ2-1,TRBV11-2,CASSLGGAGVGYNEQFF
TRBJ2-5,TRBV7-9,CASSARTGPQETQYF
TRBJ2-1,TRBV20-1,CSARDPQGPHNEQFF
TRBJ2-2,TRBV7-9,CASSLTATTGELFF
TRBJ2-3,TRBV5-1,CASNRDRVTDTQYF
TRBJ2-1,TRBV6-1,CASIRETGLYNEQFF
TRBJ1-1,TRBV2,CASIVGAMNTEAFF
TRBJ2-7,TRBV28,CASSSPGGDAYEQYF